The 9 T cell receptor beta chains below all came from one sample that was sequenced in a study of blood T cell dynamics during melanoma immunotherapy. Assay used: immunoSEQ multiplex PCR; TCRdb lists only in-frame clones, some missing. The sample holds 20,000 to 30,000 clones, around nine tenths seen once. Time point described: pre-treatment baseline. The starting material was blood, obtained from a patient treated with checkpoint blockade. The receptors were gathered from a human donor with melanoma.

V and J are TRBV21-1 and TRBJ1-1. TRBV21-1 is flagged as a pseudogene. This CDR3 spans 15 amino acids. The CDR3 loop reads CASSTYREEDTEAFF. The CDR3 DNA follows: TGTGCCAGCAGCACCTACAGGGAGGAAGACACTGAAGCTTTCTTT.

The gene calls are TRBV20-1 and TRBJ2-1; D unresolved. V was cut by 7 bases and J by 9 bases, with 13 bases left in between. The CDR3 contains 11 residues. CDR1 is DFQATT, CDR2 SNEGSKA, per germline (reference sequence). As DNA, the CDR3 is TGCAGTGTTGGGGTAGCCGTTGAGCAGTTCTTC. Amino acid sequence: CSVGVAVEQFF.

This chain links TRBV5-1 with TRBJ2-7, with D perhaps matching TRBD2 (6 bases). This CDR3 contains 16 residues. V was trimmed by 2 bases and J by 1 base, leaving 16 bases between them. Germline-derived CDR1 and CDR2 are SGHRS and YFSETQ. CDR3 amino acids: CASSLFAGSGSYEQYF. CDR3 coding DNA: TGCGCCAGCAGCTTATTTGCCGGGAGCGGGTCCTACGAGCAGTACTTC.

This chain links TRBV5-4 with TRBJ2-1; TRBD2 agrees at 7 bases. Germline V CDR1 and CDR2: SGHNT, YYREEE (reference sequence). Trimming at V came to 3 bases and at J to 9 bases, leaving 12 bases not matched to a gene. The CDR3 consists of 15 residues. In DNA, the CDR3 is TGTGCCAGCAGCTCCCCCATGGGCGGGAGCCCTGAGCAGTTCTTC. Its protein is CASSSPMGGSPEQFF.

The V and J genes are TRBV6-1 and TRBJ1-5; the match to TRBD1 covers 7 bases. V shed 8 bases and J 6 bases; nucleotides not matched to a gene: 4. This CDR3 is built from 12 residues. Germline V gives CDR1 MNHNS, CDR2 SASEGT. Here the CDR3 reads CASLNRGQPQHF. CDR3 DNA sequence: TGTGCCAGCCTGAACAGGGGTCAGCCCCAGCATTTT.

V is TRBV11-2 and J is TRBJ1-6; D possibly corresponds to TRBD1 (5 bases). From germline, CDR1 is SGHAT and CDR2 FQNNGV. V shed 0 bases and J shed 8 bases, with 11 bases lying between them. The CDR3 is 15 residues long. CDR3 nucleotide sequence: TGTGCCAGCAGCTTAGAGGGCAGGGTCGATTCACCCCTCCACTTT. Protein product: CASSLEGRVDSPLHF.

The chain employs TRBV7-9 and TRBJ2-5, with 13 positions matching TRBD2. The CDR3 length is 15 residues. After removal of 5 bases from V and 4 bases from J, the junction contained 4 bases not matched to a gene. Germline lookup yields CDR1 SEHNR and CDR2 FQNEAQ (reference sequence). CDR3 loop: CASSPGLAGTETQYF. The CDR3 DNA is TGTGCCAGCAGCCCGGGACTAGCGGGAACAGAGACCCAGTACTTC.

CDR3 loop: CASRGTLGTEAFF. CDR3 nucleotides: TGTGCCAGCAGGGGGACTTTGGGGACTGAAGCTTTCTTT. The V and J genes are TRBV6-1 and TRBJ1-1; a weak D match, TRBD1 (5 bases). Trimming took off 6 bases at V and 5 bases at J, with 13 bases between the two ends. The CDR3 has 13 residues. Germline values: CDR1 MNHNS, CDR2 SASEGT.

This chain links TRBV7-2 with TRBJ2-3, with D perhaps given as TRBD1 or TRBD2 (6 bases each). Germline CDR1 reads SGHTA; CDR2 reads FQGNSA. With 4 bases removed from V and 2 bases from J, the gap between germline ends came to 19 bases. The CDR3 length is 17 residues. CDR3 DNA: TGTGCCAGCAGCTGGGGCCTACGCGGGACATACACAGATACGCAGTATTTT. Its protein is CASSWGLRGTYTDTQYF. Complete variable domain (other parts from reference TRBV7-2 and TRBJ2-3): GAGVSQSPSNKVTEKGKDVELRCDPISGHTALYWYRQSLGQGLEFLIYFQGNSAPDKSGLPSDRFSAERTGGSVSTLTIQRTQQEDSAVYLCASSWGLRGTYTDTQYFGPGTRLTVL.